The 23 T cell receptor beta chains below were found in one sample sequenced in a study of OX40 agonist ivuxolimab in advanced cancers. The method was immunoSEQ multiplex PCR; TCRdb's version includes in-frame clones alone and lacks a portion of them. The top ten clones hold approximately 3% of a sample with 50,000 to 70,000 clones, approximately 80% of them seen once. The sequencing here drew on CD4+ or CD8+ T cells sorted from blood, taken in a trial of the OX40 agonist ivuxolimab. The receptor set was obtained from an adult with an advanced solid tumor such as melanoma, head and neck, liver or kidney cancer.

CDR3 in DNA: TGTGCCAGCGGGGGGCCTCGGGAGCAGTACTTC. Translated: CASGGPREQYF. This rearrangement joins TRBV6-5 to TRBJ2-7, with D perhaps TRBD1 or TRBD2 (6 bases each). CDR3 size: 11 residues. V was pared by 8 bases and J by 7 bases, with 12 bases between. Per germline, CDR1 MNHEY and CDR2 SVGAGI.

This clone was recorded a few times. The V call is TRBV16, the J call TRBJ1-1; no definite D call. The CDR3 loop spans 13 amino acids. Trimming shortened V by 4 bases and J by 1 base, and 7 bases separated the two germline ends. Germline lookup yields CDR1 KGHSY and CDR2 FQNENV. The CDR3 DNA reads TGTGCCAGCAGCCGAATGAAGAACACTGAAGCTTTCTTT. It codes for CASSRMKNTEAFF. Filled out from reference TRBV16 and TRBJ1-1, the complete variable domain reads GEEVAQTPKHLVRGEGQKAKLYCAPIKGHSYVFWYQQVLKNEFKFLISFQNENVFDETGMPKERFSAKCLPNSPCSLEIQATKLEDSAVYFCASSRMKNTEAFFGQGTRLTVV.

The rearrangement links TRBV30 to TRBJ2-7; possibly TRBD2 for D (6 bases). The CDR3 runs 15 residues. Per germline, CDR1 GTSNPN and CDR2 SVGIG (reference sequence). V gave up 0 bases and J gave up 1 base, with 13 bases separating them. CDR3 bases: TGTGCCTGGAGTGTCGGAGGGTGGCCGTCCTACGAGCAGTACTTC. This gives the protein CAWSVGGWPSYEQYF.

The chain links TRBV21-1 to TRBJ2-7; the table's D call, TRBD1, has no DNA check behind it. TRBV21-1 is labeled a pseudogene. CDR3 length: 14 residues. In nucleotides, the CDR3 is TGTGCCAGCAGCAAATGGGACAGCTCCTACGAGCAGTACTTC. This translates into CASSKWDSSYEQYF.

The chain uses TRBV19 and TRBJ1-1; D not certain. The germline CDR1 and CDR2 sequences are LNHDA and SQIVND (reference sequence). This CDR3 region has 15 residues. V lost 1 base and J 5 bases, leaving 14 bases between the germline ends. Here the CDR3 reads CASSIGVGRWTEAFF. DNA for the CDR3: TGTGCCAGTAGTATAGGGGTAGGTAGGTGGACTGAAGCTTTCTTT.

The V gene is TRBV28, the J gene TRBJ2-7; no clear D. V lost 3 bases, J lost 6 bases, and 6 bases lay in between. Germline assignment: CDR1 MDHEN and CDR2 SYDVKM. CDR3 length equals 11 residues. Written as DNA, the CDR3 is TGTGCCAGCAGTTTTCTGCGCGAGCAGTACTTC. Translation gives CASSFLREQYF.

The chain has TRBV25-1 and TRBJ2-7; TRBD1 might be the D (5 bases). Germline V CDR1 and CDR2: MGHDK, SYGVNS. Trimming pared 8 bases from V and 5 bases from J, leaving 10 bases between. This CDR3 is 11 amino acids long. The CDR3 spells CASRQFHEQYF. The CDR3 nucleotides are TGTGCCAGCCGACAGTTCCACGAGCAGTACTTC.

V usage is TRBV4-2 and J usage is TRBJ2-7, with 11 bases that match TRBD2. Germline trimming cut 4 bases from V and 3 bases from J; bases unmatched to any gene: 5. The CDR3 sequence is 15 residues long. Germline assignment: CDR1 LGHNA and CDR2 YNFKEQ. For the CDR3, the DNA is TGTGCCAGCAGCCTAACTAGCGGGGGAGTCTACGAGCAGTACTTC. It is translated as CASSLTSGGVYEQYF.

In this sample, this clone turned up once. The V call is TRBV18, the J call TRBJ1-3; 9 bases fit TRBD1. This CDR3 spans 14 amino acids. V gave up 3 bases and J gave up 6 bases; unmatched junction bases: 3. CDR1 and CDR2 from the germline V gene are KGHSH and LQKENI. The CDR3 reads CASSPDRGENTIYF. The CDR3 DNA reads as TGTGCCAGCTCACCGGACAGGGGCGAAAACACCATATATTTT.

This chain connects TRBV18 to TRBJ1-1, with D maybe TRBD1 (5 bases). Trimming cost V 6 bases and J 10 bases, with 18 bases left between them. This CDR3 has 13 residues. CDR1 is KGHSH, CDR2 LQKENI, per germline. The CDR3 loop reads CASSQGGPFLAFF. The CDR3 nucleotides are TGTGCCAGCTCTCAGGGCGGACCTTTTTTAGCTTTCTTT.

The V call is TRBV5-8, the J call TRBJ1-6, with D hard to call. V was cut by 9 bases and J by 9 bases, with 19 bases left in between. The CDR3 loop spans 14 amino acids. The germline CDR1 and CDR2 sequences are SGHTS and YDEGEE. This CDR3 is CATGRWVQASPLHF. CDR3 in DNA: TGTGCCACCGGACGGTGGGTCCAGGCTTCACCCCTCCACTTT.

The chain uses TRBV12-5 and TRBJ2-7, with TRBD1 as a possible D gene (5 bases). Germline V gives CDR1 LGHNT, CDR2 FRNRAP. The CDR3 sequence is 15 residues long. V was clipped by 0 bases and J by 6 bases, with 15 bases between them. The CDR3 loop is CASGLVEQVIREQYF. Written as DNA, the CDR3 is TGTGCTAGTGGTTTGGTAGAACAGGTGATACGCGAGCAGTACTTC. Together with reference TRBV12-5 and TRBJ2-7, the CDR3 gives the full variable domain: DARVTQTPRHKVTEMGQEVTMRCQPILGHNTVFWYRQTMMQGLELLAYFRNRAPLDDSGMPKDRFSAEMPDATLATLKIQPSEPRDSAVYFCASGLVEQVIREQYFGPGTRLTVT.

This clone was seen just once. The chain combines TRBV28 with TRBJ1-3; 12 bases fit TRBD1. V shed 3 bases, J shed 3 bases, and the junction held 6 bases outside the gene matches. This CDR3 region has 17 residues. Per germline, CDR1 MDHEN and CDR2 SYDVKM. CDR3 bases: TGTGCCAGCAGTTTGGGGACAGGGGGCTCCAGTGGAAACACCATATATTTT. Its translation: CASSLGTGGSSGNTIYF.

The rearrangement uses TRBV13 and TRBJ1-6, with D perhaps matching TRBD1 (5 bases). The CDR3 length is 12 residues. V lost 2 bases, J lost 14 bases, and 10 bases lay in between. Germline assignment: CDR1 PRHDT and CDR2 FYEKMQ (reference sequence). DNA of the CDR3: TGTGCCAGCAGCTTATTTCGGGGGACCCTCCACTTT. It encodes CASSLFRGTLHF.

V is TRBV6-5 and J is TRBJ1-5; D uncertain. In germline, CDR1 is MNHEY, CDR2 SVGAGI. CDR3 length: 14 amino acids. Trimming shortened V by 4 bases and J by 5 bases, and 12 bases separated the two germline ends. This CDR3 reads CASSLLPRDQPQHF. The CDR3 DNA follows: TGTGCCAGCAGTTTGCTCCCTAGGGATCAGCCCCAGCATTTT.

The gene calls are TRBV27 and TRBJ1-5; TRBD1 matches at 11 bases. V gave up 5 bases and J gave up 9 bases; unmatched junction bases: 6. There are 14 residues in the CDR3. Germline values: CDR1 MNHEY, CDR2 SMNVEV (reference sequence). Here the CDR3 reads CASSPGQGAGPQHF. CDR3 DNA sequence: TGTGCCAGCAGTCCTGGACAGGGGGCTGGGCCCCAGCATTTT.

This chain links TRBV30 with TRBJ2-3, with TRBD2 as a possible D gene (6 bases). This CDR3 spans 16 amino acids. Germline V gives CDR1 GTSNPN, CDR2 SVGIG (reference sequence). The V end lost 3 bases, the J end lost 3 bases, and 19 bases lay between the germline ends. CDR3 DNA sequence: TGTGCCTGGAGGATCCCGGGACTTAGGTTGACAGATACGCAGTATTTT. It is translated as CAWRIPGLRLTDTQYF.

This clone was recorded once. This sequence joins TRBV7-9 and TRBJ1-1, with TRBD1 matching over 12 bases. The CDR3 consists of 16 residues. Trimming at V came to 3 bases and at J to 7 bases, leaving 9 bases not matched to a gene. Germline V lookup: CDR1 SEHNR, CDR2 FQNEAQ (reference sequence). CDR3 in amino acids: CASSFGDRGLYDEAFF. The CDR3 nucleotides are TGTGCCAGCAGCTTTGGGGACAGGGGGCTGTATGATGAAGCTTTCTTT. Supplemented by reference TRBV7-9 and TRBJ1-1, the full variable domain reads DTGVSQNPRHKITKRGQNVTFRCDPISEHNRLYWYRQTLGQGPEFLTYFQNEAQLEKSRLLSDRFSAERPKGSFSTLEIQRTEQGDSAMYLCASSFGDRGLYDEAFFGQGTRLTVV.

CDR3 region: CASSYPRGRVRETQYF. In DNA form, the CDR3 reads TGTGCCAGCAGCTATCCCCGTGGCAGGGTGAGAGAGACCCAGTACTTC. The rearrangement links TRBV7-2 to TRBJ2-5; tentatively, D is TRBD1 (5 bases). The CDR3 consists of 16 residues. CDR1 SGHTA and CDR2 FQGNSA come from the germline V gene. Trimming stripped 4 bases from V and 4 bases from J, with 19 bases between.

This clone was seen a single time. The CDR3 region is CASSSDTGGGGQPQHF. CDR3 sequence (DNA): TGTGCCAGCAGTTCTGACACAGGGGGCGGGGGTCAGCCCCAGCATTTT. The genes are TRBV6-5 and TRBJ1-5, with TRBD1 matching 9 bases. The V gene end was trimmed by 4 bases and the J gene end by 6 bases; junction bases not matched to a gene: 10. The CDR3 extends over 16 amino acids. Germline CDR1 and CDR2: MNHEY and SVGAGI.

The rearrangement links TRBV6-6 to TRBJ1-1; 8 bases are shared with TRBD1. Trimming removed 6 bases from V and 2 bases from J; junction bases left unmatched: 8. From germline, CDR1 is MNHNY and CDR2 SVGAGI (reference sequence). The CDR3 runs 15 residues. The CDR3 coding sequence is TGTGCCAGCAGCATCACAGGGGGGGGTAACACTGAAGCTTTCTTT. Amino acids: CASSITGGGNTEAFF.

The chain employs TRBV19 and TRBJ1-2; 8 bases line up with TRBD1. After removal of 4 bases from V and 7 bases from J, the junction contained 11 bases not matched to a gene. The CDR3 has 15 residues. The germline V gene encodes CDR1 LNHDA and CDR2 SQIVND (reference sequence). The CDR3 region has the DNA TGTGCCAGTAGTAACCTGGACAGGGAGGCGGCTGGCTACACCTTC. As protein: CASSNLDREAAGYTF.

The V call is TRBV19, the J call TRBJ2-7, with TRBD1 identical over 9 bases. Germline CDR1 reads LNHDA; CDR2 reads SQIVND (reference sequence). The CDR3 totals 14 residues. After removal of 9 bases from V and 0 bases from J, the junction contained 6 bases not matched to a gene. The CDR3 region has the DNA TGTGCCAGCTCGGGACAGGGATTCTCCTACGAGCAGTACTTC. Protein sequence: CASSGQGFSYEQYF. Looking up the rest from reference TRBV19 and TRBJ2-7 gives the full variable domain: DGGITQSPKYLFRKEGQNVTLSCEQNLNHDAMYWYRQDPGQGLRLIYYSQIVNDFQKGDIAEGYSVSREKKESFPLTVTSAQKNPTAFYLCASSGQGFSYEQYFGPGTRLTVT.